The 10 T cell receptor beta chains presented below share a single source sample, sequenced in a study of blood T cell repertoires in COVID-19. Repertoires were generated with immunoSEQ multiplex PCR, while TCRdb's copy carries only in-frame clones and drops some. The data show 40,000 to 55,000 clones, about 88% seen once. The sample was peripheral blood. These receptors were obtained from a man aged 50 or older with acute or convalescent COVID-19.

The genes are TRBV2 and TRBJ2-4; TRBD1 matches 10 bases. There are 15 residues in the CDR3. V trimming: 4 bases; J trimming: 6 bases; junction bases outside the gene matches: 6. Germline V gives CDR1 SNHLY, CDR2 FYNNEI. CDR3 sequence: CASSAGTGAGNIQYF. In DNA form, the CDR3 reads TGTGCCAGCAGTGCCGGGACAGGGGCAGGAAACATTCAGTACTTC.

The chain joins TRBV11-2 to TRBJ1-4; TRBD1 matches at 10 bases. The CDR3 has 17 amino acids. The germline V gene has CDR1 SGHAT and CDR2 FQNNGV. Losses at the gene ends were 5 bases for V and 7 bases for J; bases not matched to a gene: 13. Here the CDR3 DNA reads TGTGCCAGCAGCCCGAGGGGGACAGGGGAGTATGGTGAAAAACTGTTTTTT. Translation gives CASSPRGTGEYGEKLFF.

This clone was seen a handful of times. V gene TRBV19 combines with J gene TRBJ1-6; TRBD1 might be the D (6 bases). The germline V gene encodes CDR1 LNHDA and CDR2 SQIVND (reference sequence). The CDR3 has 17 residues. V lost 5 bases to trimming and J lost 2 bases, with 16 bases between them. CDR3 region: CASSPGQPDTYNSPLHF. CDR3 bases: TGTGCCAGTAGTCCCGGACAGCCCGACACCTATAATTCACCCCTCCACTTT.

The V and J genes are TRBV10-1 and TRBJ2-7; D is perhaps TRBD2 (5 bases). V gave up 2 bases and J gave up 3 bases, with 11 bases separating them. This CDR3 comprises 14 residues. Germline V CDR1 and CDR2: WNHNN, SYGVQD (reference sequence). In DNA form, the CDR3 reads TGCGCCAGCAGTGAGGGAGATAGCGTCTACGAGCAGTACTTC. As protein: CASSEGDSVYEQYF.

CDR3 sequence (DNA): TGTGCCAGCTCACCGACGGGGAACAATTCACCCCTCCACTTT. It is translated as CASSPTGNNSPLHF. The chain couples TRBV18 to TRBJ1-6; no firm D call. The CDR3 totals 14 residues. The V end lost 3 bases, the J end lost 7 bases, and 10 bases lay between the germline ends. Germline CDR1 is KGHSH and CDR2 is LQKENI.

V and J are TRBV24-1 and TRBJ1-5; D gene ambiguous. The CDR3 is made up of 12 amino acids. The V and J ends lost 5 bases and 4 bases respectively, with 5 bases between them. The germline V gene encodes CDR1 KGHDR and CDR2 SFDVKD. The CDR3 DNA reads as TGTGCCACCAGTGGTCCAAATCAGCCCCAGCATTTT. Amino acids: CATSGPNQPQHF.

V is TRBV19 and J is TRBJ1-1; tentatively, D is TRBD1 (5 bases). Trimming left V 7 bases short and J 1 base short, with 10 bases between. CDR1 LNHDA and CDR2 SQIVND come from the germline V gene (reference sequence). CDR3 length equals 13 residues. For the CDR3, the DNA is TGTGCCAGTATGGCCGGGGGGAACACTGAAGCTTTCTTT. It specifies CASMAGGNTEAFF.

CDR3 DNA sequence: TGTGCCAGCAGCTTCCCGGGACTAGCAACTGATACGCAGTATTTT. It specifies CASSFPGLATDTQYF. This chain uses TRBV7-6 with TRBJ2-3; 9 positions agree with TRBD2. Germline V gene data show CDR1 as SGHVS and CDR2 as FNYEAQ. The CDR3 loop spans 15 amino acids. V lost 3 bases, J lost 6 bases, and 7 bases stayed unmatched.

The chain links TRBV21-1 to TRBJ2-2; TRBD1 is the table's D call and was not checked against the DNA. TRBV21-1 is listed as a pseudogene. The length of the CDR3 is 16 residues. The CDR3 DNA reads TGTGCCAGCAGCAAAGGACGACAGGGGCGCACCGGGGAGCTGTTTTTT. Amino acid sequence: CASSKGRQGRTGELFF.

V gene TRBV2 combines with J gene TRBJ2-7; 8 bases map to TRBD2. With 8 bases clipped from V and 3 bases from J, the junction kept 9 bases outside the gene matches. Germline V gene sequence: CDR1 SNHLY, CDR2 FYNNEI. The CDR3 has 14 amino acids. CDR3 bases: TGTGCCAGCCTTCGACGAGCGGGGGACTACGAGCAGTACTTC. Its protein is CASLRRAGDYEQYF.